Following are 14 T cell receptor beta chains from one sample sequenced in a study of T cells in Graves' hyperthyroidism and ophthalmopathy. Amplification of TCR beta CDR3 regions was performed using RNA transcripts as template. HTBI primers were the set used in a first-round RT-PCR of the TCR CDR3. TCRdb reanalysed the multiplex PCR reads using MiXCR and keeps one entry per CDR3 protein. Among roughly 580,000 distinct CDR3 sequences listed, roughly 46% were seen once. Specimen: peripheral blood or thyroid tissue (not recorded which). The receptors originated from a woman aged 18-35 years with Graves' hyperthyroidism.

The CDR3 region is CASSKGGTRSYEQYF. The CDR3 DNA reads TGTGCCAGCAGCAAGGGGGGGACACGGTCCTACGAGCAGTACTTC. The chain couples TRBV13 to TRBJ2-7; possible D gene TRBD2, 7 bases. The CDR3 totals 15 residues. The germline V gene encodes CDR1 PRHDT and CDR2 FYEKMQ (reference sequence). V gave up 5 bases and J gave up 1 base, with 15 bases separating them.

Written as DNA, the CDR3 is TGTGCCATCAGTGAGACTAGCGGGAGGGCCTACGAGCAGTACTTC. It is translated as CAISETSGRAYEQYF. The chain is built from TRBV10-3 and TRBJ2-7; TRBD2 matches 13 bases. The germline gives CDR1 ENHRY, CDR2 SYGVKD. The CDR3 is made up of 15 amino acids. The V and J ends lost 2 bases and 2 bases, in that order; junction bases with no gene match: 0.

The chain combines TRBV20-1 with TRBJ2-5, with 8 positions matching TRBD2. The CDR3 totals 14 residues. CDR1 is DFQATT, CDR2 SNEGSKA, per germline (reference sequence). V dropped 6 bases and J dropped 7; count of bases not matched to a gene: 13. As DNA, the CDR3 is TGCAGTGCGGCCGGGACTAGTAATCTAGGGACCCAGTACTTC. This gives the protein CSAAGTSNLGTQYF.

The chain couples TRBV15 to TRBJ1-6; D gene uncertain. The CDR3 sequence is 15 residues long. Germline-derived CDR1 and CDR2 are LNHNV and YYDKDF (reference sequence). V lost 0 bases and J lost 10, with 13 bases in between. CDR3 residues: CATSRDVEGRSPLHF. In DNA, the CDR3 is TGTGCCACCAGCAGAGATGTGGAGGGCCGCTCACCCCTCCACTTT.

The rearrangement links TRBV7-8 to TRBJ1-1; the D gene is possibly TRBD1 (5 bases). CDR3 length: 13 residues. CDR1 and CDR2 (germline): SGHVS, FQNEAQ. The V gene lost 5 bases and the J gene lost 5 bases, with 12 bases spanning the gap. CDR3 amino acids: CASSAGLGTEAFF. CDR3 DNA sequence: TGTGCCAGCAGCGCGGGACTTGGGACTGAAGCTTTCTTT.

The table lists this clonotype with a few counts. The DNA of the CDR3 is TGTGCCAGCAGCTTTCCCGGGGCAAATCAGCCCCAGCATTTT. As protein: CASSFPGANQPQHF. The chain carries TRBV7-2 and TRBJ1-5; maybe TRBD1 (5 bases). The CDR3 extends over 14 amino acids. The germline V gene encodes CDR1 SGHTA and CDR2 FQGNSA. V dropped 3 bases and J dropped 4 bases, with 10 bases sitting between them.

Of note for this clonotype: This may be a read error, as it is one base from a much larger clone. The DNA of the CDR3 is TGTGCCATCAGTTCCACACAGAATTCACCCCTCCACTTT. Translation: CAISSTQNSPLHF. This sequence joins TRBV10-3 and TRBJ1-6; D remains ambiguous. Germline loops: CDR1 ENHRY, CDR2 SYGVKD. CDR3 length equals 13 residues. Trimming shortened V by 5 bases and J by 7 bases, and 9 bases separated the two germline ends.

On this clonotype: The junction departs from the called germline gene at one end, perhaps through a read error. The rearrangement uses TRBV10-3 and TRBJ1-3; no clear D gene. The CDR3 runs 16 residues. Germline lookup yields CDR1 ENHRY and CDR2 SYGVKD. CDR3 DNA: TGTGCCATCAGCGAGTCGGGCCCTAGCTCTGGAAACACCATATATTTT. Translation gives CAISESGPSSGNTIYF.

There are many counts of this clonotype. CDR3 bases: TGCAGTGCGGGTGAAGGCACTGAAGCTTTCTTT. It is translated as CSAGEGTEAFF. The V gene is TRBV20-1, the J gene TRBJ1-1; no reliable D call. The CDR3 is 11 amino acids. V was shortened by 6 bases and J by 4 bases, with 9 bases between the two germline ends. Germline assignment: CDR1 DFQATT and CDR2 SNEGSKA (reference sequence).

Concerning this clonotype itself: Likely a read error: the CDR3 ends without its conserved phenylalanine or tryptophan. The gene calls are TRBV2 and TRBJ1-2, with a possible D match to TRBD1 (5 bases). Germline CDR1 reads SNHLY; CDR2 reads FYNNEI. V was cut by 9 bases and J by 6 bases, with 14 bases left in between. The CDR3 totals 12 residues. The CDR3 spells CARAGTGDGYTL. CDR3 coding DNA: TGTGCCAGAGCGGGAACGGGGGATGGCTACACCCTC.

This clonotype has a handful of counts. The germline gene is not matched at one end of the junction; a read error may be the cause. V is TRBV9 and J is TRBJ1-1; D is uncertain. The CDR3 runs 14 residues. Per germline, CDR1 SGDLS and CDR2 YYNGEE. The CDR3 DNA reads as TGTGCCAGCAGCCAAGACACAGCGAACACTGAGGCTTTCTTT. Its protein is CASSQDTANTEAFF. The full variable domain, completed using reference TRBV9 and TRBJ1-1, is DSGVTQTPKHLITATGQRVTLRCSPRSGDLSVYWYQQSLDQGLQFLIQYYNGEERAKGNILERFSAQQFPDLHSELNLSSLELGDSALYFCASSQDTANTEAFFGQGTRLTVV.

In this sample, this clonotype turned up many times. The chain uses TRBV10-3 and TRBJ1-3, with 9 bases fitting TRBD1. The CDR3 spans 16 residues. Germline values: CDR1 ENHRY, CDR2 SYGVKD. Unmatched junction bases numbered 8, after V lost 7 bases and J lost 1 base. The CDR3, as DNA: TGTGCCATCACCGGGGACAGGGAGCCGTCTGGAAACACCATATATTTT. Amino acids: CAITGDREPSGNTIYF.

The genes are TRBV20-1 and TRBJ2-7, with D perhaps matching TRBD1 (6 bases). The CDR3 sequence is 13 residues long. Germline V gives CDR1 DFQATT, CDR2 SNEGSKA (reference sequence). Trimming cost V 0 bases and J 7 bases, with 13 bases left between them. The CDR3 here is CSARDQGQGEQYF. Here the CDR3 DNA reads TGCAGTGCTAGAGATCAGGGACAAGGAGAGCAGTACTTC.

On this clonotype: This may be a read error, as it is one base from a much larger clone. This is likely a read error, given that the CDR3 carries no conserved phenylalanine or tryptophan at its end. The V gene is TRBV7-2, the J gene TRBJ1-3; possibly TRBD1 for D (5 bases). The CDR3 extends over 14 amino acids. Deletions cut 2 bases from V and 5 bases from J, with 10 bases between. Per the germline V gene, CDR1 is SGHTA and CDR2 is FQGNSA. In nucleotides, the CDR3 is TGTGCCAGCAGCTTACAGGGCGAGCGAAACACCATATATTAT. Amino acids: CASSLQGERNTIYY.